These 10 T cell receptor beta chains originate from one sample sequenced in a study of blood T cell repertoires in COVID-19. Assay used: immunoSEQ multiplex PCR; TCRdb lists only in-frame clones, some missing. This sample has 200,000 to 250,000 clones, with more than 80% found just once. The material sequenced was PBMCs or T cells enriched from blood (not recorded which). The receptors were gathered from a man aged 25-45 years who had recovered from COVID-19.

This sequence joins TRBV29-1 and TRBJ1-2; D not certain. Germline loops: CDR1 SQVTM, CDR2 ANQGSEA. The V gene lost 8 bases and the J gene lost 8 bases, with 15 bases spanning the gap. The CDR3 consists of 11 residues. The DNA for the CDR3 is TGCAGCTCCTCCCCCGGGGTAGGCTACACCTTC. Protein: CSSSPGVGYTF.

This clone appeared a single time. The rearrangement links TRBV28 to TRBJ1-2; 8 positions match TRBD1. The ends lost 2 bases at V and 4 bases at J; junction bases unmatched: 6. CDR1 is MDHEN, CDR2 SYDVKM, per germline. The CDR3 runs 15 residues. In DNA form, the CDR3 reads TGTGCCAGCAGTTTAAATGGACAGGGTAGCTATGGCTACACCTTC. This translates into CASSLNGQGSYGYTF.

The gene calls are TRBV11-3 and TRBJ2-7, with TRBD2 matching 14 bases. This CDR3 is 15 amino acids long. Losses at the gene ends were 4 bases for V and 3 bases for J; bases not matched to a gene: 2. Germline values: CDR1 SGHNT, CDR2 YENEEA. The CDR3 here is CASSYGTSGGYEQYF. The CDR3 DNA reads as TGTGCCAGCAGCTATGGGACTAGCGGGGGCTACGAGCAGTACTTC.

The chain has TRBV9 and TRBJ1-1; maybe TRBD1 (6 bases). Germline V gene data show CDR1 as SGDLS and CDR2 as YYNGEE. Trimming left V 3 bases short and J 4 bases short, with 16 bases between. The CDR3 consists of 15 residues. DNA for the CDR3: TGTGCCAGCAGCGGAACACAGGGTACCCCCACTGAAGCTTTCTTT. The encoded protein is CASSGTQGTPTEAFF. The variable domain in full, with the rest retrieved from reference TRBV9 and TRBJ1-1, is DSGVTQTPKHLITATGQRVTLRCSPRSGDLSVYWYQQSLDQGLQFLIQYYNGEERAKGNILERFSAQQFPDLHSELNLSSLELGDSALYFCASSGTQGTPTEAFFGQGTRLTVV.

The J gene is TRBJ2-7, the V gene TRBV5-1; 9 bases map to TRBD1. Trimming took 4 bases from V and 5 from J; bases not matched to a gene: 7. The CDR3 sequence is 14 residues long. CDR1 is SGHRS, CDR2 YFSETQ, per germline. CDR3: CASSGYRGRDEQYF. CDR3 bases: TGCGCCAGCAGCGGATACAGGGGGCGCGACGAGCAGTACTTC.

This chain links TRBV19 with TRBJ2-5, with 14 nucleotides matching TRBD2. V gave up 4 bases and J gave up 5 bases; unmatched junction bases: 9. CDR1 is LNHDA, CDR2 SQIVND, per germline (reference sequence). This CDR3 has 17 residues. CDR3 sequence (DNA): TGTGCCAGTAGTAGATTCGGGACTAGCGGGAGTGTGGAGACCCAGTACTTC. Amino acids: CASSRFGTSGSVETQYF.

V is TRBV5-4 and J is TRBJ2-1, with TRBD2 matching over 7 bases. V shed 0 bases, J shed 6 bases, and the junction held 9 bases outside the gene matches. CDR3 length equals 16 residues. Germline loops: CDR1 SGHNT, CDR2 YYREEE (reference sequence). The CDR3 DNA follows: TGTGCCAGCAGCTTGGGGGCGGGAGAGGAAAGCAATGAGCAGTTCTTC. Its protein product is CASSLGAGEESNEQFF.

This chain connects TRBV4-3 to TRBJ1-1, with no clear D. Germline V gene data show CDR1 as LGHNA and CDR2 as YSLEER. This CDR3 has 15 amino acids. V was shortened by 0 bases and J by 3 bases, with 11 bases between the two germline ends. CDR3 in amino acids: CASSQDRSAHTEAFF. As DNA, the CDR3 is TGCGCCAGCAGCCAAGACAGATCCGCCCACACTGAAGCTTTCTTT.

V gene TRBV7-2 combines with J gene TRBJ2-1; maybe TRBD2 (6 bases). The CDR3 consists of 17 residues. The ends were cut back, 5 bases at V and 8 bases at J, with 25 bases in the middle. Germline-derived CDR1 and CDR2 are SGHTA and FQGNSA. The CDR3: CASSPLKLLAAGDEQFF. The CDR3, as DNA: TGTGCCAGCAGCCCCCTGAAGTTATTAGCGGCGGGCGATGAGCAGTTCTTC.

The genes are TRBV7-9 and TRBJ1-1, with TRBD1 as a possible D gene (5 bases). CDR1 is SEHNR and CDR2 is FQNEAQ in the germline V gene (reference sequence). This CDR3 is 14 amino acids long. Trimming cost V 2 bases and J 0 bases, with 7 bases left between them. The DNA for the CDR3 is TGTGCCAGCAGCTTATCAGGGATGAACACTGAAGCTTTCTTT. Its translation: CASSLSGMNTEAFF.